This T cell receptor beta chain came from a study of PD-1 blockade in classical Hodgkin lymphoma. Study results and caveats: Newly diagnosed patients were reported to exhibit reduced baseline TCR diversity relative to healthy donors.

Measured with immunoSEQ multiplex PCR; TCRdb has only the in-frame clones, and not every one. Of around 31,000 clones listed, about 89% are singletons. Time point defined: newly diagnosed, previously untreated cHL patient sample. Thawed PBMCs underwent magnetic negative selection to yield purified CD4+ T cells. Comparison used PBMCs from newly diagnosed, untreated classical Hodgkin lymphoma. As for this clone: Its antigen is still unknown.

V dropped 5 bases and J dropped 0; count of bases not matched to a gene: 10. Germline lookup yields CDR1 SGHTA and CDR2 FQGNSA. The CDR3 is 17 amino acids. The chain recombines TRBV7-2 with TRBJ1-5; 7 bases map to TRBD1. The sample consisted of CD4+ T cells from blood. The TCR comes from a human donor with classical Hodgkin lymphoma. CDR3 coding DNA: TGTGCCAGCAGCCCAAATCAGGGGGGTAATAGCAATCAGCCCCAGCATTTT. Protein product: CASSPNQGGNSNQPQHF.